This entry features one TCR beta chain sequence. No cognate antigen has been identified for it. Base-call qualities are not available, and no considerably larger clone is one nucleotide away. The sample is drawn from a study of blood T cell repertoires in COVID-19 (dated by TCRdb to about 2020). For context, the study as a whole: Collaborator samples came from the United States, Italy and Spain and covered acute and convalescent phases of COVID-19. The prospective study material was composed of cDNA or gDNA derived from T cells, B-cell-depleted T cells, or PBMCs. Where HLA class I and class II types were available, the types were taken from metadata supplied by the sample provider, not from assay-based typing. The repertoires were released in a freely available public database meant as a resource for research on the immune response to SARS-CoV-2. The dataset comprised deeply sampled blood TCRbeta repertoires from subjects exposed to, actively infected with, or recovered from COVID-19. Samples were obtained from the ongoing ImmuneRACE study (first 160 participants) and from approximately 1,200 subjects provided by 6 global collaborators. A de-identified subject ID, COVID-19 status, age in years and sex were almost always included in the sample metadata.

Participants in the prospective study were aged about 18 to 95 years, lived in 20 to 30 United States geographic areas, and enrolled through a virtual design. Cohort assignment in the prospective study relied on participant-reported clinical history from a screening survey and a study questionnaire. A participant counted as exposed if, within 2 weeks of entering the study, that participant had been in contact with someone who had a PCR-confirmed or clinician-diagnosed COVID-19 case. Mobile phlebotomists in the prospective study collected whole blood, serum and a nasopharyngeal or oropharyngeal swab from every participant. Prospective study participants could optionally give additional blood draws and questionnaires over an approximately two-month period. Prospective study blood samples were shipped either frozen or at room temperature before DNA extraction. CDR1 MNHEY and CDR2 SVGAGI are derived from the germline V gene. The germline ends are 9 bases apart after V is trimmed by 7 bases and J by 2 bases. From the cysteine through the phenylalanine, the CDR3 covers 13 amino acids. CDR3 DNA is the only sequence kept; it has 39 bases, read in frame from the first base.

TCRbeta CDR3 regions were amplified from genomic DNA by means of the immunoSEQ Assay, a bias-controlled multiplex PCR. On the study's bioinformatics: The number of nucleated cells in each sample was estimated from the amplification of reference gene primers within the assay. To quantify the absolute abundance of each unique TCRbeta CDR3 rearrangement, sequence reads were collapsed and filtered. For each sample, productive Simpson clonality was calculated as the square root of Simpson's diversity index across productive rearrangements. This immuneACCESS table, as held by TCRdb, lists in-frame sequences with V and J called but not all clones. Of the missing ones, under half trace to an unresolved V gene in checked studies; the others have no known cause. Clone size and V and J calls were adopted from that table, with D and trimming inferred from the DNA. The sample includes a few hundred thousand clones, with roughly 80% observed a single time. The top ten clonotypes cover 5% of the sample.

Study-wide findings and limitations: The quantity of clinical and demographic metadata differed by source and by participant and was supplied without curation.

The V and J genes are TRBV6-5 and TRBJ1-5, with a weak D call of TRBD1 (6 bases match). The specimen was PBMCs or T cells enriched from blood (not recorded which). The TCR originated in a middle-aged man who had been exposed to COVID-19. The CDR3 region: CASTRQGNQPQHF. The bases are TGTGCCAGCACAAGACAGGGCAATCAGCCCCAGCATTTT.